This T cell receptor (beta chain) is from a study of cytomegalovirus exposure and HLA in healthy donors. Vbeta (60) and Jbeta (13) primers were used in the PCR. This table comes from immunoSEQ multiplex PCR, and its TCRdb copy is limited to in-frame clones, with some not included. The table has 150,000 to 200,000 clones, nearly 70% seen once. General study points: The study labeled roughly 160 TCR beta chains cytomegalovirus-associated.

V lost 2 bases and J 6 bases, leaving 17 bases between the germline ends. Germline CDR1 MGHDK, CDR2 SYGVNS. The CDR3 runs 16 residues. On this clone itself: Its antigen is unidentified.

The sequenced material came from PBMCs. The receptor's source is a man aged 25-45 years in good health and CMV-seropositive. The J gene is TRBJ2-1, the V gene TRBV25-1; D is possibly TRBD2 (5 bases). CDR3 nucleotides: TGTGCCAGCAGTGAACTGGGGATAATCGGGGTCAATGAGCAGTTCTTC. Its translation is CASSELGIIGVNEQFF.